The next 17 T cell receptor beta chains were all read from a single sample in a study of blood T cell repertoires in COVID-19. Measured with immunoSEQ multiplex PCR; TCRdb has only the in-frame clones, and not every one. The profile shows 400,000 or so clones, more than 75% of them singletons. The sequenced sample consisted of peripheral blood. The source is a human donor in a cohort sampled during active COVID-19.

On this clone: The germline gene is not matched at one end of the junction; a read error may be the cause. This chain links TRBV7-9 with TRBJ1-4; 9 bases fit TRBD1. Germline assignment: CDR1 SEHNR and CDR2 FQNEAQ (reference sequence). This CDR3 is built from 12 residues. DNA of the CDR3: TGTGCCAGCAGCTTAGGGACAGGGGAAAAGGGTTTT. Encoded protein: CASSLGTGEKGF.

This sequence joins TRBV3-1 (or the pseudogene TRBV3-2) and TRBJ2-1, with TRBD2 identical over 8 bases. In germline, CDR1 is LGHDT, CDR2 YNNKEL (reference sequence). This CDR3 contains 18 residues. The ends lost 5 bases at V and 4 bases at J; junction bases unmatched: 16. CDR3 sequence reads: CASSSRRRGLAGYNEQFF. In DNA form, the CDR3 reads TGTGCCAGCAGCTCACGTCGCCGAGGGCTAGCGGGTTACAATGAGCAGTTCTTC.

The chain employs TRBV9 and TRBJ1-2; no firm D call. This CDR3 comprises 13 residues. The germline V gene has CDR1 SGDLS and CDR2 YYNGEE. V was pared by 0 bases and J by 7 bases, with 10 bases between. CDR3 protein: CASSVAGLGGYTF. CDR3 bases: TGTGCCAGCAGCGTAGCGGGGTTAGGTGGCTACACCTTC.

This chain joins TRBV28 and TRBJ1-2; TRBD1 aligns across 9 bases. The trim removed 5 bases at V and 0 bases at J, leaving 10 bases unmatched. CDR3 length: 17 amino acids. Germline CDR1 reads MDHEN; CDR2 reads SYDVKM. CDR3 loop: CASSMPQGAATNYGYTF. CDR3 nucleotides: TGTGCCAGCAGTATGCCACAGGGGGCAGCCACTAACTATGGCTACACCTTC.

The chain's CDR3 is CASSPSTGGHVVSLETQYF. CDR3 in DNA: TGTGCCAGCAGTCCCTCAACGGGGGGCCACGTTGTCTCTTTAGAGACCCAGTACTTC. The V call is TRBV3-1 (or the pseudogene TRBV3-2), the J call TRBJ2-5; TRBD2 might be the D (7 bases). The V and J ends lost 6 bases and 4 bases respectively, with 30 bases between them. The CDR3 spans 19 residues. The germline CDR1 and CDR2 sequences are LGHDT and YNNKEL (reference sequence).

The CDR3 DNA is TGTGCCTGGGGGGAACAGGTCTCCTACGAGCAGTACTTC. Protein sequence: CAWGEQVSYEQYF. The genes are TRBV30 and TRBJ2-7; the D gene is possibly TRBD1 (5 bases). V gave up 5 bases and J gave up 0 bases, with 11 bases separating them. This CDR3 has 13 amino acids. Germline values: CDR1 GTSNPN, CDR2 SVGIG (reference sequence).

This clone was seen once. CDR3 sequence: CASSPDRVRYGYTF. In nucleotides, the CDR3 is TGTGCCAGCAGTCCAGACAGGGTGAGATATGGCTACACCTTC. The chain uses TRBV2 and TRBJ1-2; 7 bases are shared with TRBD1. The length of the CDR3 is 14 residues. Trimming at V came to 5 bases and at J to 5 bases, leaving 8 bases not matched to a gene. CDR1 and CDR2 from the germline V gene are SNHLY and FYNNEI.

In DNA form, the CDR3 reads TGTGCCAGCAGCTTAGTGGGCCAGGGCTACTCCTATGGCTACACCTTC. Translation: CASSLVGQGYSYGYTF. The rearrangement uses TRBV7-8 and TRBJ1-2; maybe TRBD1 (5 bases). V lost 1 base, J lost 4 bases, and 16 bases lay in between. The CDR3 length is 16 residues. Germline V gene lookup returns CDR1 SGHVS and CDR2 FQNEAQ.

This sequence joins TRBV2 and TRBJ2-5; 7 bases are a match to TRBD2. V shed 2 bases and J 5 bases; nucleotides not matched to a gene: 8. The germline V gene encodes CDR1 SNHLY and CDR2 FYNNEI. This CDR3 contains 15 residues. DNA for the CDR3: TGTGCCAGCAGTGAATCCCGGGGGGTTCTTGAGACCCAGTACTTC. Residues: CASSESRGVLETQYF.

About this clone itself: Other DNA sequences from this sample encode an identical CDR3 as well. The chain uses TRBV30 and TRBJ2-7; D ambiguous. The germline gives CDR1 GTSNPN, CDR2 SVGIG (reference sequence). This CDR3 region has 12 residues. V gave up 2 bases and J gave up 0 bases, with 5 bases separating them. The CDR3 DNA is TGTGCCTGGAGTCCTAGCTCCTACGAGCAGTACTTC. It translates to CAWSPSSYEQYF.

This chain connects TRBV19 to TRBJ1-5; D is possibly TRBD1 (5 bases). This CDR3 is built from 17 residues. Germline lookup yields CDR1 LNHDA and CDR2 SQIVND (reference sequence). V was pared by 4 bases and J by 0 bases, with 16 bases between. CDR3 sequence (DNA): TGTGCCAGTAGTAACGTGATAGGGGCCGATAGCAATCAGCCCCAGCATTTT. It is translated as CASSNVIGADSNQPQHF.

The genes are TRBV25-1 and TRBJ2-7; D is uncertain. V lost 7 bases and J 2 bases, leaving 9 bases between the germline ends. This CDR3 contains 12 residues. Germline loops: CDR1 MGHDK, CDR2 SYGVNS. CDR3 sequence: CASTGSTYEQYF. The CDR3 nucleotides are TGTGCCAGCACAGGCAGTACCTACGAGCAGTACTTC.

This clone has a single count. The rearrangement links TRBV4-1 to TRBJ2-1, with D tentatively TRBD2 (6 bases). V lost 1 base to trimming and J lost 2 bases, with 15 bases between them. CDR3 length equals 17 residues. Germline lookup yields CDR1 MGHRA and CDR2 YSYEKL. For the CDR3, the DNA is TGCGCCAGCAGCCAAGGAGCGGCGCGGGATCCCTACAATGAGCAGTTCTTC. Translated: CASSQGAARDPYNEQFF.

The V call is TRBV7-3, the J call TRBJ2-1; 8 bases map to TRBD2. This CDR3 spans 13 amino acids. J gave up 12 bases and V 2 bases, and 6 bases lay outside the gene matches. Germline CDR1 reads SGHTA; CDR2 reads FQGTGA. This CDR3 reads CASSLSGGPRQFF. The CDR3 nucleotides read TGTGCCAGCAGCTTATCGGGGGGGCCGAGGCAGTTCTTC.

The chain couples TRBV6-5 to TRBJ1-1; 7 bases map to TRBD1. V lost 3 bases to trimming and J lost 5 bases; unmatched junction nucleotides: 6. The length of the CDR3 is 14 residues. CDR1 and CDR2 from the germline V gene are MNHEY and SVGAGI. CDR3 nucleotide sequence: TGTGCCAGCAGTTATGGAACAGGGGAGACTGAAGCTTTCTTT. It is translated as CASSYGTGETEAFF.

The CDR3 spells CASSNLAGGFNEQFF. CDR3 in DNA: TGTGCCAGCAGCAACTTAGCGGGGGGCTTCAATGAGCAGTTCTTC. The rearrangement joins TRBV3-1 (or the pseudogene TRBV3-2) to TRBJ2-1; TRBD2 matches at 10 bases. The trim removed 5 bases at V and 6 bases at J, leaving 7 bases unmatched. The germline CDR1 and CDR2 sequences are LGHDT and YNNKEL (reference sequence). This CDR3 has 15 amino acids.

The chain recombines TRBV19 with TRBJ2-3; tentative D call: TRBD2 (7 bases). This CDR3 spans 16 amino acids. CDR1 LNHDA and CDR2 SQIVND come from the germline V gene (reference sequence). The V and J ends lost 7 bases and 5 bases respectively, with 22 bases between them. CDR3 DNA sequence: TGTGCCAGTACGGACCCTAGGCGGGGGCGAGGAGATACGCAGTATTTT. This codes for CASTDPRRGRGDTQYF.